A selection of T cell receptor beta chains follows, all from one sample in a study of beta chain features in type 1 diabetes. Profiled with immunoSEQ multiplex PCR; TCRdb holds only in-frame clones, not every one. The sample contains a few hundred thousand clones, roughly 21% of which appear only once. The sequenced material came from naive CD4+ T cells from blood. The receptors were gathered from a woman aged 40 to 49 with type 1 diabetes. The CDR3 runs from the conserved cysteine through the conserved F or W. A D gene is named only where the DNA matches it firmly. Expanded clones are given a class, and other clones once, few, many or no size at all.

abundance: -
d_gene: -
v_gene: TRBV29-1
j_gene: TRBJ2-5
CDR3nt: TGCAGCGTTGATCGGGAGACCCAGTACTTC
CDR3aa: CSVDRETQYF

abundance: few
d_gene: -
v_gene: TRBV9
j_gene: TRBJ1-5
CDR3nt: TGTGCCAGCAGCGTTGTTCCCGGGGGGGGGCCCCAGCATTTT
CDR3aa: CASSVVPGGGPQHF

abundance: -
d_gene: -
v_gene: TRBV30
j_gene: TRBJ2-2
CDR3nt: TGTGCCTGGAGTGTACGGGAGAACACCGGGGAGCTGTTTTTT
CDR3aa: CAWSVRENTGELFF

abundance: few
d_gene: TRBD2
v_gene: TRBV29-1
j_gene: TRBJ2-1
CDR3nt: TGCAGCGTCCCCGGGGGGGGATACAATGAGCAGTTCTTC
CDR3aa: CSVPGGGYNEQFF

abundance: -
d_gene: -
v_gene: TRBV7-3
j_gene: TRBJ2-1
CDR3nt: TGTGCCAGCAGCTCGCGGGTTCTCAATGAGCAGTTCTTC
CDR3aa: CASSSRVLNEQFF

abundance: few
d_gene: -
v_gene: TRBV30
j_gene: TRBJ2-7
CDR3nt: TGTGCCTGGAATACCGAGCTTAGCTCCTACGAGCAGTACTTC
CDR3aa: CAWNTELSSYEQYF

abundance: -
d_gene: -
v_gene: TRBV19
j_gene: TRBJ1-1
CDR3nt: TGTGCCAGTAGCCAAAGCGGCACTGAAGCTTTCTTT
CDR3aa: CASSQSGTEAFF

abundance: -
d_gene: TRBD2
v_gene: TRBV29-1
j_gene: TRBJ2-1
CDR3nt: TGCAGCGTTGAACTAGCGGGTGCGTTCAATGAGCAGTTCTTC
CDR3aa: CSVELAGAFNEQFF

abundance: few
d_gene: -
v_gene: TRBV21-1
j_gene: TRBJ1-1
CDR3nt: TGTGCCAGCCTGGACAGGGGAATGTATTGGAACACTGAAGCTTTCTTT
CDR3aa: CASLDRGMYWNTEAFF

abundance: -
d_gene: -
v_gene: TRBV7-9
j_gene: TRBJ1-5
CDR3nt: TGTGCCAGCAGCTTAGCGGGGGGTGAGCAGCCCCAGCATTTT
CDR3aa: CASSLAGGEQPQHF

abundance: -
d_gene: -
v_gene: TRBV4-3
j_gene: TRBJ1-4
CDR3nt: TGCGCCAGCAGCCAAGAAGGGGCGGACAATGAAAAACTGTTTTTT
CDR3aa: CASSQEGADNEKLFF

abundance: few
d_gene: TRBD1
v_gene: TRBV15
j_gene: TRBJ1-5
CDR3nt: TGTGCCACCAGCAGAGGTATAGGACAGGGGAATCAGCCCCAGCATTTT
CDR3aa: CATSRGIGQGNQPQHF

abundance: -
d_gene: -
v_gene: TRBV19
j_gene: TRBJ1-2
CDR3nt: TGTGCCAGTAGTGTTTCGACAGTGGGCTATGGCTACACCTTC
CDR3aa: CASSVSTVGYGYTF

abundance: -
d_gene: -
v_gene: TRBV29-1
j_gene: TRBJ1-1
CDR3nt: TGCAGCGTTGATAAGGGGATGAACACTGAAGCTTTCTTT
CDR3aa: CSVDKGMNTEAFF

abundance: -
d_gene: -
v_gene: TRBV20-1
j_gene: TRBJ1-5
CDR3nt: TGCAGTGCTAGAGGCCGGGGGTCCCAGCATTTT
CDR3aa: CSARGRGSQHF

abundance: few
d_gene: TRBD1
v_gene: TRBV2
j_gene: TRBJ1-1
CDR3nt: TGTGCCAGCACCTCAACAGGGGGAAACACTGAAGCTTTCTTT
CDR3aa: CASTSTGGNTEAFF

abundance: -
d_gene: TRBD1
v_gene: TRBV9
j_gene: TRBJ1-5
CDR3nt: TGTGCCAGCAGCGTCGGCCCAGGGGGTGGTGGGGGGCATCAGCCCCAGCATTTT
CDR3aa: CASSVGPGGGGGHQPQHF

abundance: -
d_gene: -
v_gene: TRBV28
j_gene: TRBJ2-7
CDR3nt: TGTGCCAGCAGTCCAGGGTGGGGCGAGCAGTACTTC
CDR3aa: CASSPGWGEQYF

abundance: -
d_gene: TRBD1
v_gene: TRBV5-4
j_gene: TRBJ2-1
CDR3nt: TGTGCCTTCTCCCCTAGACAGGGAGCCTACAATGAGCAGTTCTTC
CDR3aa: CAFSPRQGAYNEQFF

abundance: -
d_gene: TRBD1
v_gene: TRBV18
j_gene: TRBJ2-7
CDR3nt: TGTGCCAGCTCACCCGCCGGGACAGGCTACGAGCAGTACTTC
CDR3aa: CASSPAGTGYEQYF

abundance: few
d_gene: -
v_gene: TRBV4-2
j_gene: TRBJ1-5
CDR3nt: TGTGCCAGCAGCCAAGAAGGGGATCAGCCCCAGCATTTT
CDR3aa: CASSQEGDQPQHF

abundance: few
d_gene: -
v_gene: TRBV30
j_gene: TRBJ2-6
CDR3nt: TGTGCCTGGAGTAAGCCTTCTGGGGCCAACGTCCTGACTTTC
CDR3aa: CAWSKPSGANVLTF

abundance: -
d_gene: -
v_gene: TRBV4-3
j_gene: TRBJ2-5
CDR3nt: TGCGCCAGCAGCCTAGACTACCTACAAGAGACCCAGTACTTC
CDR3aa: CASSLDYLQETQYF

abundance: -
d_gene: TRBD1
v_gene: TRBV7-9
j_gene: TRBJ1-2
CDR3nt: TGTGCCAGCAGCACTCAGCACGGGACAGGCGATAACTATGGCTACACCTTC
CDR3aa: CASSTQHGTGDNYGYTF

abundance: -
d_gene: -
v_gene: TRBV5-4
j_gene: TRBJ2-6
CDR3nt: TGTGCCAGCAGCTTGTCCACTGGGGCCAACGTCCTGACTTTC
CDR3aa: CASSLSTGANVLTF

abundance: -
d_gene: -
v_gene: TRBV4-1
j_gene: TRBJ1-4
CDR3nt: TGCGCCAGCAGCCAACGCGGTTCTCAGAATGAAAAACTGTTTTTT
CDR3aa: CASSQRGSQNEKLFF

abundance: -
d_gene: TRBD2
v_gene: TRBV29-1
j_gene: TRBJ2-1
CDR3nt: TGCAGCCCCAGACTAGCGGGAGGTGGAAATGAGCAGTTCTTC
CDR3aa: CSPRLAGGGNEQFF